This T cell receptor (beta chain) stems from a study of CD8 T cells in Susac syndrome. V lost 3 bases to trimming and J lost 5 bases, with 8 bases between them. The CDR3 has 12 amino acids. The V gene's germline CDR1 is DFQATT and CDR2 SNEGSKA (reference sequence). RNA was extracted with the RNeasy kit, and a quantity of roughly 0.5 to 1 ug was reverse transcribed using random hexamers. TCRdb recomputed calls from the immunoSEQ multiplex PCR reads with MiXCR, one row per CDR3 protein. This table has 150,000 or so distinct CDR3 sequences, 95% appearing once. The specimen sequenced was CD4+ T cells from PBMCs. The source of this sequence is a human donor with Susac syndrome. The chain carries TRBV20-1 and TRBJ2-1; maybe TRBD2 (5 bases). The CDR3 sequence is CSARSGHNEQFF. In DNA, the CDR3 is TGCAGTGCTAGGAGCGGACACAATGAGCAGTTCTTC.